These 32 T cell receptor beta chains share one sample of origin, sequenced in a study of blood T cell repertoires in COVID-19. Sequencing was performed with immunoSEQ multiplex PCR; in TCRdb, only in-frame clones are kept and a portion is missing. The data show about 28,000 clones, 87% seen once. Sequencing was performed on peripheral blood. All receptors derive from a human donor in a cohort sampled during active COVID-19.

The chain is built from TRBV5-4 and TRBJ2-7, with 8 bases identical to TRBD1. The CDR3 consists of 18 residues. J gave up 3 bases and V 4 bases, and 18 bases lay outside the gene matches. CDR1 and CDR2 (germline): SGHNT, YYREEE (reference sequence). For the CDR3, the DNA is TGTGCCAGCAGCAATAGGGGCGGACAGGGTATTACCAACTACGAGCAGTACTTC. Its translation is CASSNRGGQGITNYEQYF.

In its sample, this clone was seen once. The genes are TRBV15 and TRBJ1-5; D is ambiguous. Germline V gene data show CDR1 as LNHNV and CDR2 as YYDKDF (reference sequence). The V gene lost 1 base and the J gene lost 2 bases, with 6 bases spanning the gap. The CDR3 consists of 14 residues. DNA for the CDR3: TGTGCCACCAGCAGAGCGGGTGGCAATCAGCCCCAGCATTTT. The encoded protein is CATSRAGGNQPQHF.

The chain recombines TRBV7-2 with TRBJ1-2; 8 nucleotides match TRBD1. CDR3 length equals 14 residues. V was clipped by 7 bases and J by 4 bases; unmatched bases: 8. Germline lookup yields CDR1 SGHTA and CDR2 FQGNSA. This CDR3 reads CASTSRDRSYGYTF. The CDR3 coding sequence is TGTGCCAGCACCTCCCGGGACAGGTCCTATGGCTACACCTTC.

The V gene is TRBV5-4, the J gene TRBJ2-3, with 7 positions matching TRBD2. The CDR3 has 15 amino acids. V shed 2 bases and J 3 bases; nucleotides not matched to a gene: 6. The V gene's germline CDR1 is SGHNT and CDR2 YYREEE (reference sequence). The CDR3 sequence: CASSFRRGGTDTQYF. In DNA, the CDR3 is TGTGCCAGCAGCTTTAGGCGGGGAGGGACAGATACGCAGTATTTT.

V gene TRBV9 combines with J gene TRBJ2-2; no reliable D call. CDR3 size: 13 residues. V lost 0 bases and J lost 6, with 6 bases in between. CDR1 is SGDLS and CDR2 is YYNGEE in the germline V gene. The CDR3: CASSVESAGELFF. CDR3 nucleotides: TGTGCCAGCAGCGTAGAGTCAGCCGGGGAGCTGTTTTTT.

The sample holds one count of this clone. The chain is built from TRBV4-2 and TRBJ2-3, with 7 bases lining up with TRBD2. Per the germline V gene, CDR1 is LGHNA and CDR2 is YNFKEQ. This CDR3 has 15 residues. The trim removed 0 bases at V and 5 bases at J, leaving 5 bases unmatched. The CDR3 nucleotides read TGTGCCAGCAGCCAAGAGATGTTAGCGGGAGATACGCAGTATTTT. It codes for CASSQEMLAGDTQYF.

CDR3 DNA sequence: TGTGCCATCCGGCCCTTACAGGGGGTGGGCTACACCTTC. It yields the protein CAIRPLQGVGYTF. The chain recombines TRBV10-3 with TRBJ1-2; 8 bases map to TRBD1. The CDR3 has 13 residues. The V and J ends lost 8 bases and 8 bases, in that order; junction bases with no gene match: 10. Germline V gene data show CDR1 as ENHRY and CDR2 as SYGVKD.

The chain links TRBV10-1 to TRBJ2-1; 11 bases are shared with TRBD2. V dropped 6 bases and J dropped 5; count of bases not matched to a gene: 3. CDR1 and CDR2 (germline): WNHNN, SYGVQD (reference sequence). The CDR3 extends over 14 amino acids. The CDR3 nucleotides are TGCGCCAGCAGCACTAGCGGGGGACACAATGAGCAGTTCTTC. It encodes CASSTSGGHNEQFF.

The rearrangement joins TRBV5-1 to TRBJ2-5, with a weak D call TRBD2 (6 bases). Germline-derived CDR1 and CDR2 are SGHRS and YFSETQ. This CDR3 region has 14 residues. Trimming took 4 bases from V and 1 from J, leaving 11 bases between them. For the CDR3, the DNA is TGCGCCAGCAGCCAAGCGGGTGCCCAAGAGACCCAGTACTTC. Translation gives CASSQAGAQETQYF.

In its sample, this clone was seen once. V and J are TRBV6-6 and TRBJ2-2; 7 bases align to TRBD1. The CDR3 runs 15 residues. V shed 4 bases and J 4 bases; nucleotides not matched to a gene: 6. Germline V gene lookup returns CDR1 MNHNY and CDR2 SVGAGI (reference sequence). The CDR3 coding sequence is TGTGCCAGCAGTTCAGGGGACAGAACCACCGGGGAGCTGTTTTTT. Its protein product is CASSSGDRTTGELFF.

The chain has TRBV12-3 or TRBV12-4 and TRBJ1-4, with TRBD1 as a possible D gene (6 bases). The germline V and J ends were trimmed by 8 bases and 2 bases, with 9 bases remaining between them. The CDR3 spans 13 residues. CDR3 DNA: TGTGCCAGCGGAGGACAGACTAATGAAAAACTGTTTTTT. Protein sequence: CASGGQTNEKLFF.

The V gene is TRBV9, the J gene TRBJ2-3; D is unclear. The germline V gene has CDR1 SGDLS and CDR2 YYNGEE. Trimming stripped 2 bases from V and 1 base from J, with 5 bases between. The CDR3 runs to 13 residues. The CDR3 DNA reads TGTGCCAGCAGCGTCGTTGGCACAGATACGCAGTATTTT. Its protein product is CASSVVGTDTQYF.

The chain carries TRBV6-2 or TRBV6-3 and TRBJ2-7; 8 nucleotides match TRBD1. V gave up 4 bases and J gave up 2 bases; unmatched junction bases: 7. CDR3 length: 15 amino acids. Germline-derived CDR1 and CDR2 are MNHEY and SVGEGT. CDR3 residues: CASSSMRQGTYEQYF. The CDR3 nucleotides are TGTGCCAGCAGTTCCATGAGACAGGGGACCTACGAGCAGTACTTC.

V usage is TRBV6-5 and J usage is TRBJ1-2; D is unclear. The CDR3 contains 15 residues. Germline CDR1 MNHEY, CDR2 SVGAGI. Trimming left V 2 bases short and J 1 base short, with 11 bases between. The CDR3 spells CASSYAADGNYGYTF. The CDR3, as DNA: TGTGCCAGCAGTTACGCTGCAGATGGTAACTATGGCTACACCTTC.

V gene TRBV25-1 combines with J gene TRBJ1-6; D might be TRBD1 (5 bases). The CDR3 has 15 residues. V dropped 9 bases and J dropped 10 bases, with 22 bases sitting between them. The germline gives CDR1 MGHDK, CDR2 SYGVNS. This CDR3 reads CASQAGGNEWSPLHF. DNA for the CDR3: TGTGCCAGTCAGGCGGGGGGGAATGAGTGGTCACCCCTCCACTTT.

This clone was seen only a few times. V gene TRBV30 combines with J gene TRBJ1-2, with a tentative D call TRBD1 (6 bases). V lost 3 bases to trimming and J lost 4 bases, with 18 bases between them. The CDR3 consists of 15 residues. CDR1 is GTSNPN, CDR2 SVGIG, per germline (reference sequence). The CDR3 bases are TGTGCCTGGAGCGTTCGCGGGGGGGCGATCTATGGCTACACCTTC. Encoded protein: CAWSVRGGAIYGYTF. Full variable domain (missing parts from reference TRBV30 and TRBJ1-2): SQTIHQWPATLVQPVGSPLSLECTVEGTSNPNLYWYRQAAGRGLQLLFYSVGIGQISSEVPQNLSASRPQDRQFILSSKKLLLSDSGFYLCAWSVRGGAIYGYTFGSGTRLTVV.

The rearrangement joins TRBV29-1 to TRBJ1-1, with D maybe TRBD1 (5 bases). Germline lookup yields CDR1 SQVTM and CDR2 ANQGSEA. The CDR3 consists of 9 residues. The CDR3 nucleotides are TGCAACCCCTGGGGGGGAGCTTTCTTT. Translating it yields CNPWGGAFF.

This clone has just a few counts. V is TRBV7-8 and J is TRBJ2-7, with 9 bases matching TRBD1. The CDR3 is made up of 15 amino acids. V was pared by 1 base and J by 1 base, with 2 bases of the junction left unmatched. Germline assignment: CDR1 SGHVS and CDR2 FQNEAQ. The CDR3 nucleotides read TGTGCCAGCAGCTTAGGGACAGGGGATTCCTACGAGCAGTACTTC. It codes for CASSLGTGDSYEQYF.

The sample holds a few counts of this clone. V and J are TRBV5-1 and TRBJ2-3; D unclear. The CDR3 consists of 12 residues. Per germline, CDR1 SGHRS and CDR2 YFSETQ. Trimming took off 3 bases at V and 7 bases at J, with 9 bases between the two ends. CDR3 amino acids: CASSSDYNTQYF. CDR3 coding DNA: TGCGCCAGCAGCTCAGATTACAATACGCAGTATTTT.

This chain links TRBV29-1 with TRBJ2-1; 12 bases align to TRBD2. Germline CDR1 is SQVTM and CDR2 is ANQGSEA. The V segment lost 7 bases and the J segment 2 bases; nucleotides outside the gene matches: 3. The CDR3 is 14 amino acids. The chain's CDR3 is CSARTSGAYNEQFF. CDR3 in DNA: TGCAGCGCCAGGACTAGCGGGGCCTACAATGAGCAGTTCTTC.

This chain connects TRBV9 to TRBJ2-5; 13 nucleotides match TRBD2. The J segment lost 4 bases and the V segment lost 4 bases, leaving 7 bases of the junction unmatched. CDR3 length: 16 residues. Germline values: CDR1 SGDLS, CDR2 YYNGEE. The CDR3 DNA is TGTGCCAGCAGCTCCCGGACTAGCGGGGGACGAGAGACCCAGTACTTC. This translates into CASSSRTSGGRETQYF. The variable domain in full, completed from reference TRBV9 and TRBJ2-5, reads DSGVTQTPKHLITATGQRVTLRCSPRSGDLSVYWYQQSLDQGLQFLIQYYNGEERAKGNILERFSAQQFPDLHSELNLSSLELGDSALYFCASSSRTSGGRETQYFGPGTRLLVL.

The chain recombines TRBV3-1 (or the pseudogene TRBV3-2) with TRBJ1-2; 8 nucleotides line up with TRBD1. CDR1 and CDR2 from the germline V gene are LGHDT and YNNKEL (reference sequence). Losses at the gene ends were 6 bases for V and 5 bases for J; bases not matched to a gene: 8. CDR3 length: 14 amino acids. The CDR3, as DNA: TGTGCCAGCAGAACCGGGACAGGAGCTTATGGCTACACCTTC. It yields the protein CASRTGTGAYGYTF.

The chain links TRBV5-1 to TRBJ2-1, with TRBD1 identical over 8 bases. The V gene end was trimmed by 4 bases and the J gene end by 3 bases; junction bases not matched to a gene: 3. The germline V gene encodes CDR1 SGHRS and CDR2 YFSETQ. The CDR3 consists of 14 residues. The DNA for the CDR3 is TGCGCCAGCAGCCTGGACAGGGACTACAATGAGCAGTTCTTC. It translates to CASSLDRDYNEQFF.

This chain joins TRBV14 and TRBJ2-5, with D perhaps matching TRBD2 (6 bases). Deletions cut 0 bases from V and 7 bases from J, with 12 bases between. The CDR3 contains 14 residues. The germline CDR1 and CDR2 sequences are SGHDN and FVKESK. The CDR3 coding sequence is TGTGCCAGCAGCCAAGATACACTGGGGGGGACCCAGTACTTC. Translated, it gives CASSQDTLGGTQYF.

The chain has TRBV14 and TRBJ2-7; 11 positions agree with TRBD2. The CDR3 spans 16 residues. In germline, CDR1 is SGHDN, CDR2 FVKESK. J gave up 2 bases and V 1 base, and 4 bases lay outside the gene matches. The CDR3 sequence: CASSQAGTSGAYEQYF. The CDR3, as DNA: TGTGCCAGCAGCCAAGCCGGGACTAGCGGCGCCTACGAGCAGTACTTC.

The chain combines TRBV3-1 (or the pseudogene TRBV3-2) with TRBJ2-7, with 12 nucleotides matching TRBD2. From germline, CDR1 is LGHDT and CDR2 YNNKEL (reference sequence). There are 15 residues in the CDR3. Losses at the gene ends were 4 bases for V and 11 bases for J; bases not matched to a gene: 12. The CDR3 is CASSRRVASGRGKYF. Written as DNA, the CDR3 is TGTGCCAGCAGCCGACGTGTTGCTAGCGGGAGGGGGAAGTACTTC.

This clone is medium-sized (0.01 to 0.1%) in the sample. V and J are TRBV21-1 and TRBJ2-1; the D segment call TRBD2 is taken from the table without a DNA check. TRBV21-1 is termed a pseudogene. This CDR3 has 9 amino acids. The CDR3: CASRNEQFF. The DNA for the CDR3 is TGTGCCAGCCGCAATGAGCAGTTCTTC.

This chain links TRBV3-1 (or the pseudogene TRBV3-2) with TRBJ2-5; weak D call: TRBD2 (6 bases). Per the germline V gene, CDR1 is LGHDT and CDR2 is YNNKEL (reference sequence). V was clipped by 11 bases and J by 0 bases, with 10 bases between them. CDR3 size: 12 residues. The CDR3 loop reads CAAGRYQETQYF. CDR3 DNA: TGTGCCGCGGGGAGGTACCAAGAGACCCAGTACTTC.

For the CDR3, the DNA is TGCGCCAGCAGCTTGGGAGGACAGGGCTTGAACACTGAAGCTTTCTTT. It encodes CASSLGGQGLNTEAFF. V and J are TRBV5-1 and TRBJ1-1; 8 bases are a match to TRBD1. Germline values: CDR1 SGHRS, CDR2 YFSETQ. This CDR3 has 16 amino acids. V trimming: 0 bases; J trimming: 0 bases; junction bases outside the gene matches: 4. The complete variable domain, with remaining parts taken from reference TRBV5-1 and TRBJ1-1, reads KAGVTQTPRYLIKTRGQQVTLSCSPISGHRSVSWYQQTPGQGLQFLFEYFSETQRNKGNFPGRFSGRQFSNSRSEMNVSTLELGDSALYLCASSLGGQGLNTEAFFGQGTRLTVV.

This chain connects TRBV5-6 to TRBJ1-2; D perhaps matches TRBD1 (6 bases). The germline CDR1 and CDR2 sequences are SGHDT and YYEEEE. CDR3 length: 13 residues. Trimming shortened V by 1 base and J by 8 bases, and 12 bases separated the two germline ends. The CDR3 DNA is TGTGCCAGCAGCTTGTTTCAGGGGACAGGCTACACCTTC. This encodes CASSLFQGTGYTF.

This chain links TRBV5-1 with TRBJ2-7; TRBD1 matches 9 bases. Germline V gene data show CDR1 as SGHRS and CDR2 as YFSETQ. This CDR3 has 15 amino acids. With 0 bases clipped from V and 4 bases from J, the junction kept 5 bases outside the gene matches. The CDR3 region is CASSLGTGDFYEQYF. The DNA of the CDR3 is TGCGCCAGCAGCTTGGGGACAGGGGACTTTTACGAGCAGTACTTC.

The chain uses TRBV11-2 and TRBJ1-1; weak D call: TRBD1 (5 bases). This CDR3 region has 14 residues. V lost 6 bases, J lost 6 bases, and 17 bases lay in between. Germline CDR1 reads SGHAT; CDR2 reads FQNNGV. DNA of the CDR3: TGTGCCAGCAGTCACGCGGGGGATCGGGCTGAAGCTTTCTTT. Amino acids: CASSHAGDRAEAFF.